This entry lists 22 T cell receptor beta chains sequenced from one sample in a study of immune characterization of retroperitoneal liposarcoma. Using its own MiXCR run on the PCR reads, TCRdb lists one record per CDR3 protein. The sample has 2,900 or so distinct CDR3 sequences, approximately 50% seen once. Specimen: tumor tissue. The receptors here all came from a male donor with retroperitoneal liposarcoma.

Only one count was recorded for this clonotype. This chain links TRBV6-1 with TRBJ2-3; D gene uncertain. Per the germline V gene, CDR1 is MNHNS and CDR2 is SASEGT. Trimming removed 6 bases at V and 2 bases at J, with 9 bases between. The CDR3 extends over 13 amino acids. CDR3 amino acids: CASSQTVTDTQYF. The DNA of the CDR3 is TGTGCCAGCAGCCAAACAGTCACAGATACGCAGTATTTT.

The chain joins TRBV7-2 to TRBJ2-3; no definite D call. Trimming removed 5 bases at V and 2 bases at J, with 5 bases between. CDR3 size: 12 residues. Germline assignment: CDR1 SGHTA and CDR2 FQGNSA. The CDR3 region is CASSRYTDTQYF. The CDR3, as DNA: TGTGCCAGCAGCCGCTACACAGATACGCAGTATTTT. Looking up the rest from reference TRBV7-2 and TRBJ2-3 gives the full variable domain: GAGVSQSPSNKVTEKGKDVELRCDPISGHTALYWYRQSLGQGLEFLIYFQGNSAPDKSGLPSDRFSAERTGGSVSTLTIQRTQQEDSAVYLCASSRYTDTQYFGPGTRLTVL.

V gene TRBV6-5 combines with J gene TRBJ2-1, with 8 bases that match TRBD2. The tail of the sequence fits TRBJ2-5 better, so the J call may be wrong. CDR3 length equals 15 residues. The V gene's germline CDR1 is MNHEY and CDR2 SVGAGI. This CDR3 is CASRETAGARKTQYF. Written as DNA, the CDR3 is TGTGCCAGCAGGGAAACAGCGGGAGCGCGGAAGACCCAGTACTTC.

This clonotype occurred a few times. The V and J genes are TRBV6-1 and TRBJ2-1, with 7 bases identical to TRBD2. The V and J ends lost 8 bases and 7 bases, in that order; junction bases with no gene match: 5. Per the germline V gene, CDR1 is MNHNS and CDR2 is SASEGT. The CDR3 runs to 12 residues. The CDR3 protein is CASGTNLNEQFF. CDR3 sequence (DNA): TGTGCCAGCGGGACTAACTTGAATGAGCAGTTCTTC.

The chain is built from TRBV12-3 or TRBV12-4 and TRBJ1-1, with a tentative D call TRBD1 (5 bases). The CDR3 totals 15 residues. The ends were cut back, 8 bases at V and 0 bases at J, with 16 bases in the middle. The CDR3 protein is CASRRDQNMNTEAFF. CDR3 sequence (DNA): TGTGCCAGCCGCCGGGACCAGAACATGAACACTGAAGCTTTCTTT.

The chain uses TRBV6-1 and TRBJ2-1, with 11 bases identical to TRBD2. The germline CDR1 and CDR2 sequences are MNHNS and SASEGT. The V gene end was trimmed by 7 bases and the J gene end by 4 bases; junction bases not matched to a gene: 9. The CDR3 runs to 16 residues. The CDR3 protein is CASIKFIAGGYNEQFF. The CDR3 nucleotides read TGTGCCAGCATCAAATTCATAGCGGGGGGGTACAATGAGCAGTTCTTC.

The rearrangement uses TRBV11-3 and TRBJ2-7; possibly TRBD2 for D (5 bases). CDR1 SGHNT and CDR2 YENEEA come from the germline V gene. Trimming stripped 9 bases from V and 2 bases from J, with 17 bases between. The CDR3 loop spans 14 amino acids. CDR3 bases: TGTGCCAGGGAGGCCCGTGGGCTCACCTACGAGCAGTACTTC. This gives the protein CAREARGLTYEQYF.

This clonotype is labeled as large (0.1 to 1%). The gene calls are TRBV7-8 and TRBJ2-3; 16 positions agree with TRBD2. The germline gives CDR1 SGHVS, CDR2 FQNEAQ. This CDR3 is built from 17 residues. J was trimmed by 3 bases and V by 4 bases; bases with no gene match: 4. The CDR3 here is CASSSGLAGGRTDTQYF. The DNA of the CDR3 is TGTGCCAGCAGCTCGGGACTAGCGGGGGGGCGGACAGATACGCAGTATTTT. The full variable domain, completed using reference TRBV7-8 and TRBJ2-3, is GAGVSQSPRYKVAKRGQDVALRCDPISGHVSLFWYQQALGQGPEFLTYFQNEAQLDKSGLPSDRFFAERPEGSVSTLKIQRTQQEDSAVYLCASSSGLAGGRTDTQYFGPGTRLTVL.

The J gene is TRBJ2-3, the V gene TRBV6-5; the match to TRBD2 covers 14 bases. The CDR3 contains 17 residues. V shed 7 bases, J shed 2 bases, and the junction held 8 bases outside the gene matches. Germline lookup yields CDR1 MNHEY and CDR2 SVGAGI. The CDR3 loop is CASNAGLAGAHTDTQYF. The CDR3 DNA is TGTGCCAGCAACGCGGGACTAGCGGGGGCCCACACAGATACGCAGTATTTT.

The gene calls are TRBV6-1 and TRBJ2-1, with D maybe TRBD1 (5 bases). Trimming cost V 5 bases and J 8 bases, with 10 bases left between them. Germline V gene lookup returns CDR1 MNHNS and CDR2 SASEGT. The CDR3 consists of 12 residues. In nucleotides, the CDR3 is TGTGCCAGCAGTCGACAGTGGGATGAGCAGTTCTTC. Amino acid sequence: CASSRQWDEQFF.

This clonotype was seen more than once but under ten times. The chain combines TRBV7-8 with TRBJ2-4; D not certain. There are 16 residues in the CDR3. V gave up 4 bases and J gave up 13 bases, with 26 bases separating them. Germline CDR1 and CDR2: SGHVS and FQNEAQ. The CDR3 sequence: CASSSSRFVSYNEQYF. The CDR3 nucleotides read TGTGCCAGCAGCTCAAGCCGCTTTGTCTCCTACAATGAGCAGTACTTC.

This rearrangement joins TRBV6-1 to TRBJ2-1, with TRBD1 matching 9 bases. The J call may be incorrect, as the DNA end agrees better with TRBJ2-7. The CDR3 runs 15 residues. Germline V gives CDR1 MNHNS, CDR2 SASEGT. For the CDR3, the DNA is TGTGCCAGCAGTGAAAGGGGACAGGGTGTCGATGAGCAGTACTTC. Translating it yields CASSERGQGVDEQYF.

This clonotype was detected a few times. The genes are TRBV6-1 and TRBJ1-3; possible D gene TRBD1, 6 bases. The V end lost 5 bases, the J end lost 3 bases, and 11 bases lay between the germline ends. Per germline, CDR1 MNHNS and CDR2 SASEGT. This CDR3 spans 14 amino acids. In DNA form, the CDR3 reads TGTGCCAGCAGTTCCGACAGGAGTGGAAACACCATATATTTT. Its protein is CASSSDRSGNTIYF.

The V call is TRBV6-6, the J call TRBJ2-1, with D perhaps matching TRBD1 (6 bases). The V end lost 5 bases, the J end lost 2 bases, and 13 bases lay between the germline ends. CDR3 size: 15 residues. Germline V gene lookup returns CDR1 MNHNY and CDR2 SVGAGI (reference sequence). In nucleotides, the CDR3 is TGTGCCAGCAGTGCCCAGGGGCAGACCTACAATGAGCAGTTCTTC. It codes for CASSAQGQTYNEQFF.

This chain joins TRBV6-1 and TRBJ2-1, with D perhaps TRBD1 (6 bases). In germline, CDR1 is MNHNS, CDR2 SASEGT. This CDR3 has 14 amino acids. Trimming removed 1 base from V and 2 bases from J, with 6 bases in between. CDR3 DNA sequence: TGTGCCAGCAGTGAAGGGACAGCCTACAATGAGCAGTTCTTC. Residues: CASSEGTAYNEQFF.

J is TRBJ2-3 and V is TRBV11-3; 11 positions match TRBD1. The CDR3 covers 17 residues. The germline V gene encodes CDR1 SGHNT and CDR2 YENEEA. After removal of 5 bases from V and 8 bases from J, the junction contained 15 bases not matched to a gene. The CDR3 DNA reads TGTGCCAGCAGCCCAACCACCTGGACAGGGGGCGGCGGTACGCAGTATTTT. Its protein is CASSPTTWTGGGGTQYF.

This clonotype is medium-sized by share. This chain links TRBV7-2 with TRBJ2-5; TRBD1 is a possible D gene (6 bases). The closer fit of TRBJ2-7 to the DNA end suggests the J call may be wrong. The CDR3 length is 14 residues. Germline assignment: CDR1 SGHTA and CDR2 FQGNSA. The CDR3 is CASSRLGQSYEQYF. DNA for the CDR3: TGTGCCAGCAGTCGTCTCGGACAGTCCTACGAGCAGTACTTC.

This clonotype ranks as medium-sized (0.01 to 0.1%). The J gene is TRBJ2-5, the V gene TRBV6-6; D not resolved. V was trimmed by 2 bases and J by 5 bases, leaving 12 bases between them. The CDR3 has 14 residues. Germline CDR1 is MNHNY and CDR2 is SVGAGI (reference sequence). CDR3 nucleotides: TGTGCCAGCAGTTACCTCCGGGCCGTCGAGACCCAGTACTTC. As protein: CASSYLRAVETQYF.

The CDR3 bases are TGTGCCAGCAACCCCGACAACGATAGGACCGGGGAGCTGTTTTTT. This sequence encodes CASNPDNDRTGELFF. This sequence joins TRBV6-1 and TRBJ2-2; D unresolved. V was pared by 7 bases and J by 5 bases, with 17 bases between. The CDR3 is 15 amino acids. CDR1 is MNHNS and CDR2 is SASEGT in the germline V gene.

V usage is TRBV6-1 and J usage is TRBJ2-1; 7 positions agree with TRBD2. Germline V gene lookup returns CDR1 MNHNS and CDR2 SASEGT. J lost 4 bases, V lost 7 bases, and 10 bases had no gene match. The CDR3 covers 15 residues. CDR3 DNA sequence: TGTGCCAGCAACGAAGGAGCGGGGTCTTACAATGAGCAGTTCTTC. Its translation: CASNEGAGSYNEQFF.

This chain joins TRBV11-2 and TRBJ2-1; D might be TRBD1 (6 bases). The germline gives CDR1 SGHAT, CDR2 FQNNGV. Trimming removed 2 bases from V and 6 bases from J, with 8 bases in between. There are 13 residues in the CDR3. The CDR3, as DNA: TGTGCCAGCAGCTTATTACAGGGCAATGAGCAGTTCTTC. Translated: CASSLLQGNEQFF. The variable domain in full, completed from reference TRBV11-2 and TRBJ2-1, reads EAGVAQSPRYKIIEKRQSVAFWCNPISGHATLYWYQQILGQGPKLLIQFQNNGVVDDSQLPKDRFSAERLKGVDSTLKIQPAKLEDSAVYLCASSLLQGNEQFFGPGTRLTVL.

The chain links TRBV6-1 to TRBJ1-1, with no clear D. The CDR3 is 13 residues long. Germline V gene lookup returns CDR1 MNHNS and CDR2 SASEGT. Deletions cut 0 bases from V and 11 bases from J, with 13 bases between. Written as DNA, the CDR3 is TGTGCCAGCAGTGAAGCGCTTAGGGTGTTTGCTTTCTTT. Encoded protein: CASSEALRVFAFF.